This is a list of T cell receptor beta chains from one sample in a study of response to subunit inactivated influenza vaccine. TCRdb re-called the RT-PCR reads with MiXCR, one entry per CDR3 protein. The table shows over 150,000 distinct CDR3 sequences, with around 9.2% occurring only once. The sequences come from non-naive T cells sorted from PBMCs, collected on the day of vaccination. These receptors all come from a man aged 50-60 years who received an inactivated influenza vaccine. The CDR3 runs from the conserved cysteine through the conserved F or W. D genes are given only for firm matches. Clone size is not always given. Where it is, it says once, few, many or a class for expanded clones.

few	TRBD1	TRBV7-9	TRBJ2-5	CASRQRDREETQYF	TGTGCCAGCAGGCAACGGGACAGGGAAGAGACCCAGTACTTC
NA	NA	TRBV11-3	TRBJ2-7	CASSLEFWTRSSYEQYF	TGTGCCAGCAGCTTAGAGTTTTGGACGAGGAGCTCCTACGAGCAGTACTTC
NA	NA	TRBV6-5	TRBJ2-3	CASSSPDREGSDTQYF	TGTGCCAGCAGTTCCCCGGACAGGGAGGGATCAGATACGCAGTATTTT
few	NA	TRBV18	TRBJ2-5	CASSSRGQETQYF	TGTGCCAGCTCATCAAGGGGGCAAGAGACCCAGTACTTC
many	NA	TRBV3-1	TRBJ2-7	CASSQVTSVAEQYF	TGTGCCAGCAGCCAAGTGACTAGTGTCGCCGAGCAGTACTTC
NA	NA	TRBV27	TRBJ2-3	CASSLISSTDTQYF	TGTGCCAGCAGTCTCATTTCTAGCACAGATACGCAGTATTTT
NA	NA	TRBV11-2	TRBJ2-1	CASSSSTAGLYPYNEQFF	TGTGCCAGCAGCTCCTCTACTGCAGGCCTTTACCCCTACAATGAGCAGTTCTTC
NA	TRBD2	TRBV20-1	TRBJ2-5	CSARDFQRGKKETQYF	TGCAGTGCTAGAGATTTCCAGCGGGGGAAAAAAGAGACCCAGTACTTC
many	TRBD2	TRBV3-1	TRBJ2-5	CASSLAGGPQETQYF	TGTGCCAGCAGCCTAGCGGGAGGGCCCCAAGAGACCCAGTACTTC
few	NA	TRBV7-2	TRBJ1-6	CASSLARQGSPLHF	TGTGCCAGCAGCTTAGCGCGTCAGGGTTCACCCCTCCACTTT
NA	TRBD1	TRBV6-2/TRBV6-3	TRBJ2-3	CASSYPSRDRGPTGDTQYF	TGTGCCAGCAGTTACCCCTCCCGGGACAGGGGGCCCACGGGGGATACGCAGTATTTT
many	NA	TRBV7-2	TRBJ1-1	CASSLEQGLATEAFF	TGTGCCAGCAGCTTAGAGCAGGGATTGGCGACTGAAGCTTTCTTT
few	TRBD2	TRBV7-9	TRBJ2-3	CASSPGLAGNTDTQYF	TGTGCCAGCAGCCCCGGACTAGCGGGGAACACAGATACGCAGTATTTT
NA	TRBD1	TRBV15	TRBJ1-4	CATSRGQGFNEKLFF	TGTGCCACCAGCAGAGGACAGGGCTTTAATGAAAAACTGTTTTTT
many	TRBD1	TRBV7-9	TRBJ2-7	CASRNDRGPYEQYF	TGTGCCAGCAGAAATGACAGGGGACCCTACGAGCAGTACTTC
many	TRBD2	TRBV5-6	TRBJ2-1	CASSVGLAGDRSYNEQFF	TGTGCCAGCAGCGTGGGACTAGCGGGAGACCGCTCCTACAATGAGCAGTTCTTC
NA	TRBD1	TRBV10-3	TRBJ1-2	CAISATGDGYTF	TGTGCCATCAGTGCGACAGGGGATGGCTACACCTTC
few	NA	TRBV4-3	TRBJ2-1	CASSQGATRNEQFF	TGCGCCAGCAGCCAAGGGGCGACACGCAATGAGCAGTTCTTC
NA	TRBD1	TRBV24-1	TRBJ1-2	CATSEADRGLGYTF	TGTGCCACCAGTGAGGCCGACAGGGGACTTGGCTACACCTTC
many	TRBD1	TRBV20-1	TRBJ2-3	CSATGQGVPTDTQYF	TGCAGTGCGACGGGACAGGGAGTACCAACAGATACGCAGTATTTT
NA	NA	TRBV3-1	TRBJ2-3	CASSQDPARADTQYF	TGTGCCAGCAGCCAAGATCCAGCAAGGGCAGATACGCAGTATTTT
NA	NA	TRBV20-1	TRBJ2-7	CSAEAPPGANPYEQYF	TGCAGTGCTGAGGCCCCCCCGGGGGCCAATCCCTACGAGCAGTACTTC
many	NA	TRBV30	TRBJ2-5	CAWSAGTPSETQYF	TGTGCCTGGAGTGCCGGGACCCCCTCGGAGACCCAGTACTTC
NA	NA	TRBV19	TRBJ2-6	CASSIGGGFAGFSGANVLTF	TGTGCCAGTAGTATAGGTGGGGGCTTCGCTGGCTTCTCTGGGGCCAACGTCCTGACTTTC
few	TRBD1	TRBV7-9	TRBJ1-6	CASSRQGNSPLHF	TGTGCCAGCAGCAGACAGGGTAATTCACCCCTCCACTTT
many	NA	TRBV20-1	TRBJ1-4	CSATSYEKLFF	TGCAGTGCTACTTCCTATGAAAAACTGTTTTTT
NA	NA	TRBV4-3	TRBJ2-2	CASSQGRSLVTGELFF	TGCGCCAGCAGCCAGGGACGGTCACTAGTAACCGGGGAGCTGTTTTTT